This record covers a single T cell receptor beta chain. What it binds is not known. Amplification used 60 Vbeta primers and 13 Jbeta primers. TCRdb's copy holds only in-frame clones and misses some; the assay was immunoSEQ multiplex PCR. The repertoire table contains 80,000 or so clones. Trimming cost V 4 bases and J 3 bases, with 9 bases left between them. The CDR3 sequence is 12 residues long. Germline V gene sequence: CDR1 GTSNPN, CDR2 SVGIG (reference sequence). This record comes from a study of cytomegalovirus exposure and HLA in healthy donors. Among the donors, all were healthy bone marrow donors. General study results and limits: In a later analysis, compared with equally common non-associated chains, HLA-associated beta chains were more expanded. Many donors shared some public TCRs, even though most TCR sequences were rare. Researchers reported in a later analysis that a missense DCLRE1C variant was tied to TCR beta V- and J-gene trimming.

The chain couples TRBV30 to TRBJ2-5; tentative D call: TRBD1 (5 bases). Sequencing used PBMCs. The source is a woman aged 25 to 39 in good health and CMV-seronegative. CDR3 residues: CAWNFREETQYF. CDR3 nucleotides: TGTGCCTGGAATTTCAGGGAAGAGACCCAGTACTTC.